This T cell receptor beta chain was captured in a study of identical twins. Study conclusions and caveats: Modelling underestimated the level of out-of-frame TCR alpha sharing observed in monozygotic twins. Beta clonotypes that were abundant in cord blood contained fewer insertions, a pattern absent from memory repertoires.

Healthy Caucasians, and only they, were the donors. V lost 5 bases, J lost 4 bases, and 10 bases lay in between. This CDR3 has 13 residues. The germline gives CDR1 MRHNA, CDR2 SNTAGT. In its sample, this clonotype was seen many times. Antigen: not known. A universal primer site was incorporated via template switching, and the cDNA contained unique molecular identifiers. TCRdb recomputed calls from the 5' RACE reads with MiXCR, one row per CDR3 protein. The repertoire holds about 690,000 distinct CDR3 sequences, with around 5.7% as singletons. The chain recombines TRBV6-4 with TRBJ2-3, with D tentatively TRBD1 (6 bases). The source is a man aged 18 to 29 in good health. Sample: naive T cells sorted from blood. The CDR3 DNA follows: TGTGCCAGCAGTCAACAGGGATCAGATACGCAGTATTTT. This encodes CASSQQGSDTQYF.